Presented here are 27 T cell receptor beta chains from one specimen sequenced in a study of shared clonotypes between healthy human individuals. Assay: immunoSEQ multiplex PCR; the TCRdb copy retains only in-frame clones and omits some. The sample carries 2 million to 2.5 million clones, around 93% recorded once. The specimen was naive CD4+ T cells from PBMCs. Indicated subset: CD45RA+ positively selected. These receptors originate from a man younger than 35 in good health. Some clones in this sample may be carry-over from other donors' samples.

V and J are TRBV7-2 and TRBJ2-4; 15 positions agree with TRBD2. Germline assignment: CDR1 SGHTA and CDR2 FQGNSA. Losses at the gene ends were 5 bases for V and 1 base for J; bases not matched to a gene: 9. The CDR3 runs 19 residues. In DNA, the CDR3 is TGTGCCAGCAGCGAATGGACTAGCGGGAGGGCCAGGGCCAAAAACATTCAGTACTTC. Its protein is CASSEWTSGRARAKNIQYF.

Comment on this clone: Other DNA sequences in this specimen translate into the identical CDR3. This rearrangement joins TRBV5-1 to TRBJ1-5; D is ambiguous. The CDR3 runs to 14 residues. V was clipped by 0 bases and J by 6 bases, with 10 bases between them. Germline V gives CDR1 SGHRS, CDR2 YFSETQ. DNA of the CDR3: TGCGCCAGCAGCTTGGAGGGTCTGGGTCAGCCCCAGCATTTT. Translation gives CASSLEGLGQPQHF.

The chain uses TRBV6-1 and TRBJ2-7, with D unresolved. The V gene's germline CDR1 is MNHNS and CDR2 SASEGT. This CDR3 has 14 residues. Trimming pared 4 bases from V and 2 bases from J, leaving 12 bases between. The chain's CDR3 is CASSVDRSTYEQYF. The CDR3 DNA sequence: TGTGCCAGCAGTGTCGATAGGTCCACCTACGAGCAGTACTTC.

This chain uses TRBV28 with TRBJ1-1; no definite D call. Germline CDR1 is MDHEN and CDR2 is SYDVKM. CDR3 length: 16 residues. Trimming took off 2 bases at V and 4 bases at J, with 17 bases between the two ends. The CDR3 reads CASSLPQIRAGTEAFF. CDR3 nucleotide sequence: TGTGCCAGCAGTTTACCTCAGATCCGTGCGGGCACTGAAGCTTTCTTT.

The V gene is TRBV28, the J gene TRBJ2-3, with D perhaps matching TRBD1 (6 bases). Trimming cost V 4 bases and J 4 bases, with 9 bases left between them. The CDR3 is made up of 13 amino acids. The germline V gene has CDR1 MDHEN and CDR2 SYDVKM. CDR3 in amino acids: CASSSGTSDTQYF. The CDR3 nucleotides are TGTGCCAGCAGTTCCGGGACATCAGATACGCAGTATTTT. Drawing the rest from reference TRBV28 and TRBJ2-3, the complete variable domain is DVKVTQSSRYLVKRTGEKVFLECVQDMDHENMFWYRQDPGLGLRLIYFSYDVKMKEKGDIPEGYSVSREKKERFSLILESASTNQTSMYLCASSSGTSDTQYFGPGTRLTVL.

As concerns this clone: This same CDR3 is encoded by further DNA sequences in the sample. The chain carries TRBV5-1 and TRBJ2-1, with 16 nucleotides matching TRBD2. Trimming took 5 bases from V and 7 from J; bases not matched to a gene: 6. The CDR3 totals 16 residues. Germline loops: CDR1 SGHRS, CDR2 YFSETQ. CDR3 in amino acids: CASSLGTSGRVNEQFF. The CDR3 DNA sequence: TGCGCCAGCAGTCTGGGGACTAGCGGGAGGGTTAATGAGCAGTTCTTC.

The chain joins TRBV18 to TRBJ2-7; D is unresolved. Germline CDR1 reads KGHSH; CDR2 reads LQKENI. The CDR3 has 14 residues. V lost 8 bases and J lost 6, with 20 bases in between. CDR3 sequence: CASTIGLPLVEQYF. CDR3 nucleotides: TGTGCCAGCACCATTGGTCTGCCCTTGGTCGAGCAGTACTTC.

V is TRBV5-1 and J is TRBJ1-1, with D unclear. The CDR3 covers 14 residues. Germline V gene sequence: CDR1 SGHRS, CDR2 YFSETQ. V dropped 5 bases and J dropped 0 bases, with 11 bases sitting between them. The CDR3 loop reads CASSQVSLNTEAFF. The CDR3, as DNA: TGCGCCAGCAGTCAGGTTAGTTTGAACACTGAAGCTTTCTTT.

This chain links TRBV18 with TRBJ1-1; the match to TRBD1 covers 8 bases. V shed 5 bases, J shed 1 base, and the junction held 6 bases outside the gene matches. Germline assignment: CDR1 KGHSH and CDR2 LQKENI. CDR3 length: 15 residues. CDR3 DNA: TGTGCCAGCTCATCAATGACAGGGGCGAACACTGAAGCTTTCTTT. Translated, it gives CASSSMTGANTEAFF.

Concerning this clone itself: An end of the junction differs from the germline gene, which may be a read error. CDR3 amino acids: CASSLVGPQSF. In DNA, the CDR3 is TGTGCCAGCAGCTTGGTGGGTCCACAGAGCTTC. The chain combines TRBV5-4 with TRBJ2-7; D gene uncertain. Germline V gene lookup returns CDR1 SGHNT and CDR2 YYREEE (reference sequence). The CDR3 spans 11 residues.

V and J are TRBV29-1 and TRBJ2-1; TRBD2 matches at 11 bases. Losses at the gene ends were 4 bases for V and 1 base for J; bases not matched to a gene: 6. The CDR3 is 16 amino acids. The V gene's germline CDR1 is SQVTM and CDR2 ANQGSEA. The CDR3 DNA is TGCAGCGTTGTCAGGACTAGCGGGCCTTCCTACAATGAGCAGTTCTTC. Translation: CSVVRTSGPSYNEQFF.

The count of this clone is one. The chain couples TRBV6-1 to TRBJ2-7; D might be TRBD1 (5 bases). This CDR3 spans 14 amino acids. Looked up from germline, CDR1 is MNHNS and CDR2 is SASEGT. The ends were cut back, 5 bases at V and 2 bases at J, with 13 bases in the middle. In DNA form, the CDR3 reads TGTGCCAGCAGTCTAGGGGAAGGGCCCTACGAGCAGTACTTC. Its protein is CASSLGEGPYEQYF.

The chain couples TRBV28 to TRBJ1-2; D might be TRBD1 (6 bases). Per germline, CDR1 MDHEN and CDR2 SYDVKM. Trimming took off 2 bases at V and 5 bases at J, with 15 bases between the two ends. The CDR3 runs to 15 residues. The CDR3: CASSLGDTGRYGYTF. In nucleotides, the CDR3 is TGTGCCAGCAGTTTAGGGGACACAGGAAGGTATGGCTACACCTTC.

The chain has TRBV18 and TRBJ2-7; TRBD2 aligns across 10 bases. The length of the CDR3 is 16 residues. Germline CDR1 and CDR2: KGHSH and LQKENI. V shed 0 bases, J shed 3 bases, and the junction held 5 bases outside the gene matches. CDR3 in amino acids: CASSPPSGRGYYEQYF. DNA of the CDR3: TGTGCCAGCTCACCACCGAGCGGGAGGGGGTACTACGAGCAGTACTTC.

The V gene is TRBV18, the J gene TRBJ1-2; D may be TRBD1 (5 bases). The CDR3 spans 14 residues. CDR1 is KGHSH, CDR2 LQKENI, per germline. Between the trimmed V and J ends, which lost 6 bases and 4 bases, there was a span of 15 bases. CDR3 bases: TGTGCCAGCTCCCCGACGACAGATTCCTATGGCTACACCTTC. Residues: CASSPTTDSYGYTF.

The V and J genes are TRBV6-6 and TRBJ1-2, with D unclear. CDR3 length equals 14 residues. Germline V gene sequence: CDR1 MNHNY, CDR2 SVGAGI (reference sequence). V was trimmed by 0 bases and J by 4 bases, leaving 9 bases between them. CDR3 protein: CASSYSVTSYGYTF. CDR3 DNA sequence: TGTGCCAGCAGTTACTCGGTGACAAGCTATGGCTACACCTTC.

J is TRBJ2-1 and V is TRBV5-1, with D possibly matching TRBD1 (6 bases). Germline V gene data show CDR1 as SGHRS and CDR2 as YFSETQ. Trimming stripped 6 bases from V and 1 base from J, with 14 bases between. The CDR3 extends over 15 amino acids. This CDR3 is CASNSRGGSYNEQFF. In DNA form, the CDR3 reads TGCGCCAGCAATTCGAGAGGGGGTTCCTACAATGAGCAGTTCTTC.

The V gene is TRBV6-1, the J gene TRBJ1-2; 9 positions match TRBD1. V dropped 4 bases and J dropped 2; count of bases not matched to a gene: 11. Germline CDR1 MNHNS, CDR2 SASEGT. CDR3 length: 17 amino acids. The CDR3 region is CASSVTGQGSTNYGYTF. As DNA, the CDR3 is TGTGCCAGCAGTGTTACGGGACAGGGTTCGACCAACTATGGCTACACCTTC.

The chain uses TRBV7-3 and TRBJ2-1, with D hard to call. V was trimmed by 2 bases and J by 9 bases, leaving 11 bases between them. Germline lookup yields CDR1 SGHTA and CDR2 FQGTGA. The CDR3 totals 13 residues. The CDR3 here is CASSLLFVGEQFF. The CDR3 region has the DNA TGTGCCAGCAGCTTACTATTCGTCGGTGAGCAGTTCTTC.

The V and J genes are TRBV28 and TRBJ2-5; D not resolved. Trimming stripped 1 base from V and 1 base from J, with 16 bases between. The CDR3 runs 17 residues. CDR1 MDHEN and CDR2 SYDVKM come from the germline V gene. The CDR3 is CASSLFSSGQSQETQYF. The DNA for the CDR3 is TGTGCCAGCAGTTTATTTTCGTCTGGGCAGAGCCAAGAGACCCAGTACTTC.

V and J are TRBV28 and TRBJ2-5; 7 bases match TRBD2. CDR3 length equals 15 residues. CDR1 and CDR2 (germline): MDHEN, SYDVKM. The ends lost 6 bases at V and 5 bases at J; junction bases unmatched: 12. In nucleotides, the CDR3 is TGTGCCAGCAGCACCCTCATAGCGGGCGGCGAGACCCAGTACTTC. It translates to CASSTLIAGGETQYF. Together with reference TRBV28 and TRBJ2-5, the CDR3 gives the full variable domain: DVKVTQSSRYLVKRTGEKVFLECVQDMDHENMFWYRQDPGLGLRLIYFSYDVKMKEKGDIPEGYSVSREKKERFSLILESASTNQTSMYLCASSTLIAGGETQYFGPGTRLLVL.

This chain uses TRBV5-8 with TRBJ2-5, with a possible D match to TRBD2 (5 bases). Germline CDR1 reads SGHTS; CDR2 reads YDEGEE. V dropped 4 bases and J dropped 2 bases, with 9 bases sitting between them. The CDR3 has 13 amino acids. Written as DNA, the CDR3 is TGTGCCAGCAGCCGAGAGCGGCAAGAGACCCAGTACTTC. Protein: CASSRERQETQYF.

This rearrangement joins TRBV5-1 to TRBJ2-5; a weak D match, TRBD2 (5 bases). V lost 0 bases, J lost 5 bases, and 14 bases lay in between. This CDR3 contains 15 residues. The germline V gene encodes CDR1 SGHRS and CDR2 YFSETQ. The CDR3 spells CASSLVAAPGETQYF. In DNA form, the CDR3 reads TGCGCCAGCAGCTTGGTGGCAGCTCCGGGGGAGACCCAGTACTTC.

This clone has only one observation. The chain carries TRBV5-4 and TRBJ1-2; possible D gene TRBD1, 6 bases. Germline lookup yields CDR1 SGHNT and CDR2 YYREEE (reference sequence). V lost 9 bases to trimming and J lost 4 bases, with 16 bases between them. This CDR3 is built from 13 residues. In DNA form, the CDR3 reads TGTGCCACCCCTATTGGACAGTTCTATGGCTACACCTTC. Translating gives CATPIGQFYGYTF.

Details on this clone: This specimen includes other DNA sequences encoding the same CDR3. The chain employs TRBV7-9 and TRBJ2-3; D call uncertain. This CDR3 contains 12 residues. Germline values: CDR1 SEHNR, CDR2 FQNEAQ (reference sequence). The germline V and J ends were trimmed by 2 bases and 6 bases, with 6 bases remaining between them. Here the CDR3 DNA reads TGTGCCAGCAGCTTATTGAGTGATACGCAGTATTTT. Its protein is CASSLLSDTQYF. The complete variable domain, with remaining parts taken from reference TRBV7-9 and TRBJ2-3, reads DTGVSQNPRHKITKRGQNVTFRCDPISEHNRLYWYRQTLGQGPEFLTYFQNEAQLEKSRLLSDRFSAERPKGSFSTLEIQRTEQGDSAMYLCASSLLSDTQYFGPGTRLTVL.

The sample holds one count of this clone. The chain couples TRBV6-1 to TRBJ2-7; weak D call: TRBD1 (5 bases). Trimming shortened V by 6 bases and J by 4 bases, and 16 bases separated the two germline ends. CDR1 and CDR2 from the germline V gene are MNHNS and SASEGT. The CDR3 contains 14 residues. The CDR3 DNA reads as TGTGCCAGCAGAACAGGACCAGCAAATTACGAGCAGTACTTC. Protein: CASRTGPANYEQYF.

The chain combines TRBV6-1 with TRBJ1-5; D perhaps matches TRBD1 (6 bases). This CDR3 is built from 14 residues. From germline, CDR1 is MNHNS and CDR2 SASEGT. The ends were cut back, 5 bases at V and 6 bases at J, with 14 bases in the middle. CDR3 loop: CASSTTGTGQPQHF. As DNA, the CDR3 is TGTGCCAGCAGTACTACAGGGACGGGTCAGCCCCAGCATTTT.